This T cell receptor beta chain was obtained from a study of blood T cell repertoires in COVID-19. Study context: In each case, the material was cDNA or gDNA derived from T cells, B-cell-depleted T cells, or PBMCs.

Per the original methods: Estimates of nucleated cell counts were drawn from the amplification of reference gene primers. Using immunoSEQ multiplex PCR, the repertoire was profiled, and TCRdb retains in-frame clones only, with some absent. V, J and clone size are those of that table, while D and trimming were read from the DNA. There are around 240,000 clones in the sample; approximately 85% occur only once, and 1.5% to 2% lies in the top ten. Per the germline V gene, CDR1 is MDHEN and CDR2 is SYDVKM. Trimming removed 4 bases from V and 9 bases from J, with 22 bases in between. The CDR3 sequence is 16 residues long. This clone was seen a single time.

The specimen sequenced was PBMCs or T cells enriched from blood (not recorded which). The receptor comes from a woman in her fifties or sixties who had recovered from COVID-19. This chain joins TRBV28 and TRBJ1-5; D unresolved. CDR3 coding DNA: TGTGCCAGCAGTTCGAGTAAGGCGACAAAAATTAGGCCCCAGCATTTT. This encodes CASSSSKATKIRPQHF. The entire variable domain, with the rest obtained from reference TRBV28 and TRBJ1-5, is as follows: DVKVTQSSRYLVKRTGEKVFLECVQDMDHENMFWYRQDPGLGLRLIYFSYDVKMKEKGDIPEGYSVSREKKERFSLILESASTNQTSMYLCASSSSKATKIRPQHFGDGTRLSIL.